Each of the 8 T cell receptor beta chains below was sequenced from the same sample in a study of blood T cell repertoires in COVID-19. Some clones are missing from TCRdb's copy, which holds only in-frame ones; the method was immunoSEQ multiplex PCR. Of over 300,000 clones in the sample, around 83% were seen once. The sample was peripheral blood. These receptors were collected from a woman between 50 and 59 years old with acute or convalescent COVID-19.

V and J are TRBV27 and TRBJ2-1; a weak D match, TRBD2 (6 bases). CDR1 and CDR2 from the germline V gene are MNHEY and SMNVEV (reference sequence). The V end was cut by 5 bases, the J end by 5 bases, with 13 bases between. The CDR3 covers 14 residues. The DNA of the CDR3 is TGTGCCAGCAGTCGTGGAGGGTGGGACAATGAGCAGTTCTTC. Protein product: CASSRGGWDNEQFF.

The V gene is TRBV6-6, the J gene TRBJ1-1; D is possibly TRBD1 (6 bases). Trimming took 6 bases from V and 1 from J, leaving 12 bases between them. The germline V gene has CDR1 MNHNY and CDR2 SVGAGI (reference sequence). CDR3 length equals 14 residues. Here the CDR3 reads CASSRGGTNTEAFF. DNA for the CDR3: TGTGCCAGCAGCCGTGGGGGCACGAACACTGAAGCTTTCTTT.

This chain joins TRBV7-8 and TRBJ1-2; maybe TRBD1 (5 bases). The CDR3 sequence is 12 residues long. Trimming left V 5 bases short and J 7 bases short, with 11 bases between. The germline CDR1 and CDR2 sequences are SGHVS and FQNEAQ. CDR3 in amino acids: CASSRQKRGYTF. Written as DNA, the CDR3 is TGTGCCAGCAGCCGACAGAAGCGTGGCTACACCTTC.

The rearrangement uses TRBV11-2 and TRBJ1-5; tentative D call: TRBD1 (6 bases). The CDR3 covers 13 residues. The germline V gene encodes CDR1 SGHAT and CDR2 FQNNGV. V was cut by 5 bases and J by 7 bases, with 12 bases left in between. For the CDR3, the DNA is TGTGCCAGCAGCCCTGGGGGCGGCCAGCCCCAGCATTTT. Translation gives CASSPGGGQPQHF.

The chain joins TRBV27 to TRBJ1-1; 7 nucleotides line up with TRBD1. J lost 5 bases, V lost 5 bases, and 8 bases had no gene match. The CDR3 is made up of 14 amino acids. Per the germline V gene, CDR1 is MNHEY and CDR2 is SMNVEV (reference sequence). The CDR3: CASSPATGRTEAFF. The CDR3 nucleotides read TGTGCCAGCAGTCCCGCGACAGGGAGGACTGAAGCTTTCTTT.

This sequence joins TRBV7-9 and TRBJ1-1; TRBD1 might be the D (5 bases). Trimming stripped 5 bases from V and 4 bases from J, with 11 bases between. This CDR3 is built from 13 residues. Germline CDR1 reads SEHNR; CDR2 reads FQNEAQ (reference sequence). CDR3 protein: CASSQGWTTEAFF. CDR3 DNA: TGTGCCAGCAGCCAGGGTTGGACCACTGAAGCTTTCTTT.

This clone occurred a few times. The chain is built from TRBV21-1 and TRBJ1-5; whether TRBD1, the table's D call, matches the DNA was not checked. TRBV21-1 is annotated as a pseudogene. The CDR3 loop spans 17 amino acids. For the CDR3, the DNA is TGTGCCAGCAGCAAAGGCCGAGGGTACAGGGGAAATCAGCCCCAGCATTTT. Encoded protein: CASSKGRGYRGNQPQHF.

The chain has TRBV7-8 and TRBJ1-2; possibly TRBD1 for D (6 bases). V was clipped by 5 bases and J by 1 base, with 11 bases between them. The length of the CDR3 is 14 residues. From germline, CDR1 is SGHVS and CDR2 FQNEAQ. The CDR3 DNA sequence: TGTGCCAGCAGCCCAGGGGCCCTTAACTATGGCTACACCTTC. Translating it yields CASSPGALNYGYTF.